The present entry profiles one T cell receptor beta chain with its context. Its antigen is undetermined. The sample is drawn from a study of regulatory dendritic cells for organ transplantation. The study, taken as a whole, reports: Between individuals, the alloreactive memory CD8+ T cell pool differed considerably.

Assay: immunoSEQ multiplex PCR; the TCRdb copy retains only in-frame clones and omits some. The data hold tens of thousands of clones, with approximately 85% observed a single time. Allogeneic regulatory or mature dendritic cells were co-cultured for 5 days with CFSE-labeled sorted T cells at 1:10. FACS sorted CD4+ or CD8+ T cells into CD45RA+ naive and CD45RO+ memory. Germline V gene sequence: CDR1 GTSNPN, CDR2 SVGIG (reference sequence). V was clipped by 3 bases and J by 4 bases; unmatched bases: 4. The CDR3 loop spans 14 amino acids. The sample comprised naive CD4+ T cells from blood cultured with regulatory dendritic cells. Subset specified: CD45RA+ naive T cells. The chain recombines TRBV30 with TRBJ2-2; 8 nucleotides match TRBD2. The receptor was derived from a human donor in good health. The CDR3 nucleotides read TGTGCCTGGAGACTAGCGGCCCTCACCGGGGAGCTGTTTTTT. Amino acids: CAWRLAALTGELFF.